The clone carrying this T cell receptor beta chain was recorded many times. TCRdb redid the calling of the PCR reads with MiXCR, one entry per CDR3 protein. Of 6,000 to 8,000 distinct CDR3 sequences in the sample, roughly three fifths were seen once. Trimming cost V 0 bases and J 0 bases; bases outside gene matches: 8. From germline, CDR1 is MNHNS and CDR2 SASEGT. The CDR3 totals 19 residues. The record originates from a study of CD4 and CD8 cells across lung adenocarcinoma regions. Donors had localized lung adenocarcinoma, a non-small cell lung cancer. This TCR was sampled from a female donor with lung adenocarcinoma. The CD4 and CD8 labels of this study may be unreliable. The chain couples TRBV6-1 to TRBJ1-6; 7 bases map to TRBD1. Input material: CD4+ T cells from the center of a lung tumor. CDR3 sequence (DNA): TGTGCCAGCAGTGAAGCACGAGGGGGCCGGAGCTCCTATAATTCACCCCTCCACTTT. Its translation: CASSEARGGRSSYNSPLHF.